One sample yielded the 7 T cell receptor beta chains listed below, sequenced in a study of shared clonotypes between healthy human individuals. Sequencing used immunoSEQ multiplex PCR; TCRdb keeps in-frame clones, though not all of them. The sample lists around 200,000 clones, over 50% occurring once. The source material was memory CD4+ T cells sorted from blood. Subset: CD45RA-negative fraction. These receptors came from a man under 40 in good health.

The V gene is TRBV11-2, the J gene TRBJ1-2, with D uncertain. Germline CDR1 SGHAT, CDR2 FQNNGV. V lost 0 bases and J 8 bases, leaving 10 bases between the germline ends. The CDR3 is 13 amino acids. CDR3 sequence reads: CASSLDRTHGYTF. The CDR3 DNA sequence: TGTGCCAGCAGCTTAGATAGAACACACGGCTACACCTTC.

This clone was detected a few times. The chain uses TRBV29-1 and TRBJ2-5; TRBD2 matches at 7 bases. The V segment lost 3 bases and the J segment 0 bases; nucleotides outside the gene matches: 4. Germline V CDR1 and CDR2: SQVTM, ANQGSEA. The CDR3 runs 14 residues. The chain's CDR3 is CSVDPAGDQETQYF. DNA of the CDR3: TGCAGCGTTGATCCGGCGGGAGACCAAGAGACCCAGTACTTC.

The chain has TRBV2 and TRBJ2-5, with D possibly matching TRBD1 (6 bases). Germline values: CDR1 SNHLY, CDR2 FYNNEI. This CDR3 contains 14 residues. V lost 0 bases and J lost 10, with 15 bases in between. The CDR3: CASSEALQGHGQYF. In DNA, the CDR3 is TGTGCCAGCAGTGAAGCGCTTCAGGGACATGGCCAGTACTTC. The whole variable domain, remainder taken from reference TRBV2 and TRBJ2-5, is EPEVTQTPSHQVTQMGQEVILRCVPISNHLYFYWYRQILGQKVEFLVSFYNNEISEKSEIFDDQFSVERPDGSNFTLKIRSTKLEDSAMYFCASSEALQGHGQYFGPGTRLLVL.

This clone was seen once. The chain combines TRBV28 with TRBJ1-5, with 9 bases aligning to TRBD1. The CDR3 is made up of 16 amino acids. J lost 2 bases, V lost 2 bases, and 4 bases had no gene match. Germline V CDR1 and CDR2: MDHEN, SYDVKM. CDR3 amino acids: CASSLTRTGGNQPQHF. The CDR3 coding sequence is TGTGCCAGCAGTTTAACCAGGACAGGGGGCAATCAGCCCCAGCATTTT.

The CDR3 DNA follows: TGTGCCAGCAGTCCCGGTCCTCCGGGACTAGCGTTAGATACGCAGTATTTT. Its translation is CASSPGPPGLALDTQYF. The V call is TRBV13, the J call TRBJ2-3, with 10 bases that match TRBD2. V was clipped by 6 bases and J by 5 bases; unmatched bases: 14. Germline lookup yields CDR1 PRHDT and CDR2 FYEKMQ (reference sequence). The CDR3 totals 17 residues.

The chain links TRBV10-3 to TRBJ2-1; the D is unclear. V was shortened by 8 bases and J by 10 bases, with 18 bases between the two germline ends. This CDR3 spans 13 amino acids. Germline-derived CDR1 and CDR2 are ENHRY and SYGVKD. The CDR3 DNA reads TGTGCCATCTCCTCCCGAGATGGTCGGGAGCAGTTCTTC. It is translated as CAISSRDGREQFF.

CDR3 nucleotides: TGTGCCAGCAGCGGCCGGGAGCATACCGCACAGTATGGCTACACCTTC. As protein: CASSGREHTAQYGYTF. V and J are TRBV9 and TRBJ1-2; D uncertain. Germline lookup yields CDR1 SGDLS and CDR2 YYNGEE. V lost 3 bases and J 5 bases, leaving 20 bases between the germline ends. The CDR3 totals 16 residues.